The rows below give T cell receptor beta chains drawn from one sample of a study of beta chain features in type 1 diabetes. The method was immunoSEQ multiplex PCR; TCRdb's version includes in-frame clones alone and lacks a portion of them. The table records 240,000 or so clones, about 70% of them present only once. Sequenced sample: naive CD4+ T cells from blood. The receptors come from a young man in good health. Both conserved end residues are part of each CDR3. D genes are given only for firm matches. A row's size may be missing; if present it is once, few, many or a size class.

cdr3_length | j_call | clone_size | d_call | v_call | cdr3_nt | cdr3_aa
11 | TRBJ2-7 | . | . | TRBV29-1 | TGCAGCGTCAGGGGATACTACGAGCAGTACTTC | CSVRGYYEQYF
15 | TRBJ1-2 | . | TRBD1 | TRBV29-1 | TGCAGCGTTGGAATCCCCAGGGGGCCTGACTATGGCTACACCTTC | CSVGIPRGPDYGYTF
13 | TRBJ1-4 | . | . | TRBV27 | TGTGCCAGCAGCGGGCAGGGGAAATCGAAACTGTTTTTT | CASSGQGKSKLFF
13 | TRBJ1-6 | . | . | TRBV14 | TGTGCCAGCAAGTGGGGACCAGATTCACCCCTCCACTTT | CASKWGPDSPLHF
13 | TRBJ2-5 | . | . | TRBV28 | TGTGCCAGCAGTTCACAGGGCCGGGAGACCCAGTACTTC | CASSSQGRETQYF
13 | TRBJ2-1 | . | . | TRBV29-1 | TGCAGCGTTGAAACTAGTTCCTACAATGAGCAGTTCTTC | CSVETSSYNEQFF
14 | TRBJ1-2 | . | . | TRBV9 | TGTGCCAGCAGCGTTGATCAAACTAACTATGGCTACACCTTC | CASSVDQTNYGYTF
13 | TRBJ2-1 | . | . | TRBV30 | TGTGCCTGGAGTGTAATAGGGCCCCGGGAGCAGTTCTTC | CAWSVIGPREQFF
14 | TRBJ1-1 | once | TRBD1 | TRBV5-1 | TGCGCCAGCAGCGTCGACAGGGGTAGGACTGAAGCTTTCTTT | CASSVDRGRTEAFF
12 | TRBJ1-2 | . | . | TRBV29-1 | TGCAGCGTCGCCGACGGGAACTATGGCTACACCTTC | CSVADGNYGYTF
11 | TRBJ2-1 | . | . | TRBV25-1 | TGTGCCAGCAGTGAGGGTTATGAGCAGTTCTTC | CASSEGYEQFF
14 | TRBJ2-5 | . | TRBD1 | TRBV11-2 | TGTGCCAGCAGCTTAGAAGGGACAGAAGAGACCCAGTACTTC | CASSLEGTEETQYF
11 | TRBJ2-1 | . | . | TRBV29-1 | TGCAGCGTCCGACGCAACAATGAGCAGTTCTTC | CSVRRNNEQFF
13 | TRBJ2-7 | . | TRBD2 | TRBV30 | TGTGCCTGGAGTAGCGGGACTACCTACGAGCAGTACTTC | CAWSSGTTYEQYF
12 | TRBJ2-1 | . | . | TRBV7-2 | TGTGCCAGCACGCCCCAACGCAATGAGCAGTTCTTC | CASTPQRNEQFF
17 | TRBJ2-1 | . | TRBD2 | TRBV28 | TGTGCCAGCAGCCCTAGGGCTAGCGGACTGCTAAGGGATGAGCAGTTCTTC | CASSPRASGLLRDEQFF
13 | TRBJ2-3 | . | . | TRBV29-1 | TGCAGCCTAACTAGCATTAGCACAGATACGCAGTATTTT | CSLTSISTDTQYF
15 | TRBJ2-1 | few | . | TRBV5-4 | TGTGCCAGCAGCTTGGACGGGACACCTAACAATGAGCAGTTCTTC | CASSLDGTPNNEQFF
11 | TRBJ2-7 | . | TRBD1 | TRBV5-1 | TGCGCCAGCGCGACAGGGAACGAGCAGTACTTC | CASATGNEQYF
14 | TRBJ1-2 | . | . | TRBV9 | TGTGCCAGCAGCGTAGAGGGGACAAACTATGGCTACACCTTC | CASSVEGTNYGYTF
14 | TRBJ2-4 | . | TRBD1 | TRBV15 | TGTGCCACCCAGTCGGGACAGGGGTTCAACATTCAGTACTTC | CATQSGQGFNIQYF
12 | TRBJ2-7 | . | TRBD1 | TRBV11-2 | TGTGCCAGCAGCGGACGGGGGACAGGGGTCCAATTC | CASSGRGTGVQF
14 | TRBJ2-3 | . | TRBD2 | TRBV2 | TGTGCCAGCAGTAGCGGGGGCTTGACAGATACGCAGTATTTT | CASSSGGLTDTQYF
15 | TRBJ2-3 | . | . | TRBV29-1 | TGCAGCGTTTTGGCCCCCGGGGGACGATCAGATACGCAGTATTTT | CSVLAPGGRSDTQYF
15 | TRBJ2-7 | . | . | TRBV7-2 | TGTGCCAGCAGCTTAGGAACGGGGGCCTTCTACGAGCAGTACTTC | CASSLGTGAFYEQYF
14 | TRBJ1-2 | . | TRBD1 | TRBV6-6 | TGTGCCAGCAGTCCGGGACAGGGGAACTATGGCTACACCTTC | CASSPGQGNYGYTF
15 | TRBJ1-1 | . | . | TRBV29-1 | TGCAGCGTTGGTTGGCGGCTAAACATGAACACTGAAGCTTTCTTT | CSVGWRLNMNTEAFF
15 | TRBJ2-5 | . | . | TRBV5-4 | TGTGCCAGCAGCTGGGACCCGGAGCCCTCAGAGACCCAGTACTTC | CASSWDPEPSETQYF
14 | TRBJ2-1 | . | TRBD1 | TRBV30 | TGTGCCTGGCAGGGGACAGGGAAATACAATGAGCAGTTCTTC | CAWQGTGKYNEQFF
13 | TRBJ2-7 | . | . | TRBV7-2 | TGTGCCAGCCGCCGGAGTAGCGGCTACGAGCAGTACTTC | CASRRSSGYEQYF
12 | TRBJ1-2 | . | . | TRBV29-1 | TGCAGCGTTGAACAGGGGAGCTATGGCTACACCTTC | CSVEQGSYGYTF
11 | TRBJ2-3 | . | . | TRBV5-6 | TGTGCCAGCAGTAGCACAGATACGCAGTATTTT | CASSSTDTQYF
16 | TRBJ2-3 | once | TRBD2 | TRBV5-4 | TGTGCCAGCAGCCACTCAAGCGGGGCCGGCACAGATACGCAGTATTTT | CASSHSSGAGTDTQYF
16 | TRBJ2-1 | once | TRBD2 | TRBV4-1 | TGCGCCAGCAGCCAAGTTCTAGCGGGCATTTTGGATGAGCAGTTCTTC | CASSQVLAGILDEQFF
16 | TRBJ2-7 | . | TRBD1 | TRBV7-2 | TGTGCCAGCAGCATCCCGGGACAGGCAAAGGGCTACGAGCAGTACTTC | CASSIPGQAKGYEQYF
11 | TRBJ2-5 | . | . | TRBV20-1 | TGCAGTGCCAGAAATCAAGAGACCCAGTACTTC | CSARNQETQYF
14 | TRBJ1-2 | . | . | TRBV15 | TGTGCCACCAGCAGTGCCCTAGGGGACTATGGCTACACCTTC | CATSSALGDYGYTF
12 | TRBJ2-7 | . | . | TRBV7-2 | TGTGCCAGCAGCTTAGATAATACCGAGCAGTACTTC | CASSLDNTEQYF
16 | TRBJ2-7 | . | TRBD2 | TRBV15 | TGTGCCACCAGCAGAGATGTGGGCGGGAGGGCATACGAGCAGTACTTC | CATSRDVGGRAYEQYF
14 | TRBJ2-7 | . | . | TRBV29-1 | TGCAGCGTTGGTCCGGGACACGGACCCTACGAGCAGTACTTC | CSVGPGHGPYEQYF
14 | TRBJ2-6 | . | TRBD1 | TRBV29-1 | TGCAGCGTTGACGGACAGGCTGGGGCCAACGTCCTGACTTTC | CSVDGQAGANVLTF
15 | TRBJ1-4 | few | . | TRBV7-9 | TGTGCCAGCAGCACGTTGACAGAAACTAATGAAAAACTGTTTTTT | CASSTLTETNEKLFF
13 | TRBJ2-3 | . | . | TRBV29-1 | TGCAGCGTTGGGGGTGGGAGCACAGATACGCAGTATTTT | CSVGGGSTDTQYF
14 | TRBJ2-7 | . | . | TRBV11-2 | TGTGCCAGCAGCTTAGGACGACAGTCCTACGAGCAGTACTTC | CASSLGRQSYEQYF
11 | TRBJ2-5 | few | . | TRBV5-1 | TGCGCCAGCAGCTTGCAAGAGACCCAGTACTTC | CASSLQETQYF
10 | TRBJ1-1 | . | . | TRBV30 | TGTGCCTGGGGGGGGTACCAGGCTTTCTTT | CAWGGYQAFF
16 | TRBJ2-7 | . | TRBD2 | TRBV7-2 | TGTGCCAGCAGCTCTAGGACTAGCGGGAGGTTCTACGAGCAGTACTTC | CASSSRTSGRFYEQYF
14 | TRBJ1-6 | few | TRBD1 | TRBV30 | TGTGCCTGGACCAGGGGGTCCTATAATTCACCCCTCCACTTT | CAWTRGSYNSPLHF
17 | TRBJ2-7 | . | TRBD2 | TRBV28 | TGTGCCAGCAGGACCGGCCCCCTGAGGGCGGGAGACTACGAGCAGTACTTC | CASRTGPLRAGDYEQYF
14 | TRBJ2-1 | . | . | TRBV29-1 | TGCAGCGTTGCTCTAAGGCTAGCTCACAATGAGCAGTTCTTC | CSVALRLAHNEQFF
13 | TRBJ1-1 | once | . | TRBV10-3 | TGTGCCATCAGTTCAGGGATGGACACTGAAGCTTTCTTT | CAISSGMDTEAFF
13 | TRBJ1-1 | . | TRBD1 | TRBV6-5 | TGTGCCAGCAGAAGACAGGGAGGGACTGAAGCTTTCTTT | CASRRQGGTEAFF
15 | TRBJ2-7 | . | TRBD2 | TRBV19 | TGTGCCAGTAGTATAGGAGCGGGGAGCTCCTACGAGCAGTACTTC | CASSIGAGSSYEQYF
13 | TRBJ1-5 | . | TRBD1 | TRBV14 | TGTGCCAGCATCGGGACAGGGTATAAGCCCCAGCATTTT | CASIGTGYKPQHF
15 | TRBJ1-2 | few | . | TRBV30 | TGTGCCTGGAGTGTTACGACCGGGCAAGGATATGGCTACACCTTC | CAWSVTTGQGYGYTF
11 | TRBJ2-3 | few | . | TRBV20-1 | TGCAGTCCGGATGCGACAGATACGCAGTATTTT | CSPDATDTQYF
12 | TRBJ2-7 | . | . | TRBV30 | TGTGCCTGGAGTGGACTATTAGACGAGCAGTACTTC | CAWSGLLDEQYF